The clone carrying this T cell receptor (beta chain) was seen once. What it binds is unknown. Germline V gives CDR1 SEHNR, CDR2 FQNEAQ (reference sequence). V was pared by 5 bases and J by 0 bases, with 4 bases of the junction left unmatched. This CDR3 has 15 amino acids. Generated by immunoSEQ multiplex PCR, the TCRdb table keeps only in-frame clones and is missing some. Found here are around 50,000 clones, 84% of them singletons; the top ten hold approximately 0.4%. This sample is drawn from a study of STAT5B mutations in CD4+ large granular lymphocyte leukemia. Broader study findings: 8/27 top patient clones versus 2/35 control clones were TRBV06-family.

The sample taken for sequencing was CD4+ T cells from blood buffy coats. V usage is TRBV7-9 and J usage is TRBJ2-3; 8 bases map to TRBD2. The TCR was taken from a human donor in good health. CDR3 DNA sequence: TGTGCCAGCAGCCGAGCGGGGGCTAGCACAGATACGCAGTATTTT. Protein: CASSRAGASTDTQYF.